This TCR beta chain was identified in a study of beta chain features in type 1 diabetes. General study findings and limits: The naive, central memory and Treg TCRB repertoires looked more alike in patients than they did in healthy donors. Since sequencing was performed on cDNA, cells with high TCR expression could be over-represented. Shorter TCRB CDR3s, moderately but significantly so, marked every one of the four CD4+ subsets in Type 1 diabetes patients.

As regards this clone: The target antigen is unknown.

Germline CDR1 and CDR2: SGHTA and FQGTGA. The CDR3 runs 13 residues. Trimming removed 4 bases at V and 2 bases at J, with 6 bases between. The investigators reverse transcribed all of the isolated RNA, so they sequenced expressed TCRB transcripts. Using immunoSEQ multiplex PCR, the repertoire was profiled, and TCRdb retains in-frame clones only, with some absent. The sample has 900,000 or so clones, around a sixth seen once. Purities over 98% were achieved in all sorted populations. The sequenced sample was naive CD4+ T cells from blood. V usage is TRBV7-3 and J usage is TRBJ2-1; D not certain. The sequence came from a woman aged 18-30 years in good health. In DNA, the CDR3 is TGTGCCAGCAGCTCCTATACCTACAATGAGCAGTTCTTC. Protein product: CASSSYTYNEQFF.